This is a list of T cell receptor beta chains from one sample in a study of T-cell memory formation after mild COVID-19. From the 5' RACE reads, TCRdb called clonotypes with MiXCR, one entry per CDR3 protein. The table includes 34,000 or so distinct CDR3 sequences, 7.5% to 8% detected once. The sequenced sample was PBMCs or a T cell subset sorted from them (not recorded which). These receptor sequences come from a man aged 18 to 35 who had mild COVID-19 (a few samples of this study predate the infection). Cell type and time point are not known. Each CDR3 is given with its conserved first and last residue. D genes are given only for firm matches. Only some rows state a clone size, as once, few, many or a class for expanded clones.

CDR3 length: 15
J gene: TRBJ2-6
V gene: TRBV4-3
D gene: .
clone size: many
CDR3 protein: CASSPVGSGANVLTF
CDR3 DNA: TGCGCCAGCAGCCCCGTGGGCTCTGGGGCCAACGTCCTGACTTTC

CDR3 length: 13
J gene: TRBJ2-7
V gene: TRBV30
D gene: TRBD1
clone size: few
CDR3 protein: CAWAGTGTYEQYF
CDR3 DNA: TGTGCCTGGGCTGGGACAGGGACCTACGAGCAGTACTTC

CDR3 length: 12
J gene: TRBJ1-1
V gene: TRBV7-2
D gene: .
clone size: many
CDR3 protein: CASSLVGPFSFF
CDR3 DNA: TGTGCCAGCAGCTTAGTCGGGCCTTTTTCTTTCTTT

CDR3 length: 19
J gene: TRBJ1-6
V gene: TRBV5-5
D gene: TRBD1
clone size: many
CDR3 protein: CASSLRTPGTGGPGVSLHF
CDR3 DNA: TGTGCCAGCAGCTTGCGGACCCCCGGGACAGGGGGACCGGGTGTGTCCCTCCACTTT

CDR3 length: 15
J gene: TRBJ2-1
V gene: TRBV7-2
D gene: TRBD1
clone size: .
CDR3 protein: CASSKPGQGAYEQFF
CDR3 DNA: TGTGCCAGCAGCAAGCCGGGACAGGGGGCGTATGAGCAGTTCTTC

CDR3 length: 14
J gene: TRBJ1-1
V gene: TRBV20-1
D gene: TRBD1
clone size: many
CDR3 protein: CSARVTGGKTEAFF
CDR3 DNA: TGCAGTGCTAGAGTGACAGGGGGTAAAACTGAAGCTTTCTTT

CDR3 length: 13
J gene: TRBJ2-7
V gene: TRBV7-3
D gene: TRBD2
clone size: many
CDR3 protein: CASSSGTSGQRYF
CDR3 DNA: TGTGCCAGCAGCTCCGGGACTAGCGGCCAAAGGTACTTC

CDR3 length: 15
J gene: TRBJ2-5
V gene: TRBV11-1
D gene: TRBD2
clone size: many
CDR3 protein: CASSLWGTTQETQYF
CDR3 DNA: TGTGCCAGCAGCTTGTGGGGGACTACTCAAGAGACCCAGTACTTC

CDR3 length: 12
J gene: TRBJ2-1
V gene: TRBV2
D gene: TRBD2
clone size: many
CDR3 protein: CASRASGGSQFF
CDR3 DNA: TGTGCCAGCAGGGCTAGCGGGGGGTCGCAGTTCTTC

CDR3 length: 16
J gene: TRBJ2-3
V gene: TRBV18
D gene: TRBD2
clone size: many
CDR3 protein: CASSPGAGRSTDTQYF
CDR3 DNA: TGTGCCAGCTCACCTGGAGCGGGGAGGAGCACAGATACGCAGTATTTT

CDR3 length: 13
J gene: TRBJ2-1
V gene: TRBV20-1
D gene: TRBD1
clone size: many
CDR3 protein: CSATRTGYNEQFF
CDR3 DNA: TGCAGTGCTACTCGGACAGGCTACAATGAGCAGTTCTTC

CDR3 length: 14
J gene: TRBJ2-3
V gene: TRBV7-8
D gene: .
clone size: many
CDR3 protein: CASSLARLGDTQYF
CDR3 DNA: TGTGCCAGCAGCTTAGCCCGACTTGGAGATACGCAGTATTTT

CDR3 length: 14
J gene: TRBJ2-7
V gene: TRBV2
D gene: .
clone size: few
CDR3 protein: CASCAQAISYEQYF
CDR3 DNA: TGTGCCAGCTGTGCCCAGGCGATCTCCTACGAGCAGTACTTC

CDR3 length: 16
J gene: TRBJ1-5
V gene: TRBV20-1
D gene: .
clone size: many
CDR3 protein: CSARDGGRAFNQPQHF
CDR3 DNA: TGCAGTGCTAGAGATGGTGGCAGGGCCTTCAATCAGCCCCAGCATTTT

CDR3 length: 15
J gene: TRBJ2-2
V gene: TRBV5-4
D gene: TRBD2
clone size: few
CDR3 protein: CASSLTSGGAGELFF
CDR3 DNA: TGTGCCAGCAGCTTGACTAGCGGGGGCGCCGGGGAGCTGTTTTTT